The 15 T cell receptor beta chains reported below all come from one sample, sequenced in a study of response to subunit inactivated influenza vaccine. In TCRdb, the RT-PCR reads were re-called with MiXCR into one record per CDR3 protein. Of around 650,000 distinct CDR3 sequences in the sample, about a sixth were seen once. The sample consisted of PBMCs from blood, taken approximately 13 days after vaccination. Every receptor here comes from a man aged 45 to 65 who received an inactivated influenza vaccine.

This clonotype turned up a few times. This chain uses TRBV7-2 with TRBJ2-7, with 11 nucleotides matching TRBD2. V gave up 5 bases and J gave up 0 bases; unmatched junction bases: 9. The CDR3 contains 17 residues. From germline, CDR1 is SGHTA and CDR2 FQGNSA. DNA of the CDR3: TGTGCCAGCAGCCCCGGACTAGCGGGTACCGTCTCCTACGAGCAGTACTTC. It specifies CASSPGLAGTVSYEQYF.

CDR3 DNA sequence: TGTGCCAGCAGCCCCTCTCGAGGGAGCGCGATCAATGAGCAGTTCTTC. It yields the protein CASSPSRGSAINEQFF. The J gene is TRBJ2-1, the V gene TRBV7-9; tentative D call: TRBD2 (5 bases). The CDR3 loop spans 16 amino acids. Germline CDR1 and CDR2: SEHNR and FQNEAQ (reference sequence). V lost 5 bases, J lost 6 bases, and 20 bases lay in between.

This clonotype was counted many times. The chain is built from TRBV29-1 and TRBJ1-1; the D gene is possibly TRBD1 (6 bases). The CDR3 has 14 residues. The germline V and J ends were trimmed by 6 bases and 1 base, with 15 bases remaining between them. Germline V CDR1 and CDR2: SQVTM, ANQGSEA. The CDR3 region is CSVGRGGQNTEAFF. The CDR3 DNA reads TGCAGCGTGGGGAGAGGGGGTCAGAACACTGAAGCTTTCTTT.

CDR3 sequence reads: CASSFLDRGVVEQFF. For the CDR3, the DNA is TGTGCCAGCAGCTTTCTCGACAGGGGGGTCGTTGAGCAGTTCTTC. V usage is TRBV7-8 and J usage is TRBJ2-1; 9 bases match TRBD1. The CDR3 is 15 residues long. V was pared by 3 bases and J by 9 bases, with 9 bases of the junction left unmatched. CDR1 is SGHVS, CDR2 FQNEAQ, per germline.

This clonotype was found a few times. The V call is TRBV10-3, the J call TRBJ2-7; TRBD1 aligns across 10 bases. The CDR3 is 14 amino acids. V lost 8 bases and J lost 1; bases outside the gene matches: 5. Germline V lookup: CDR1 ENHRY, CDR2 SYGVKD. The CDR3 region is CAIGGGQGSYEQYF. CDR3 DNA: TGTGCCATCGGCGGGGGACAGGGGTCCTACGAGCAGTACTTC.

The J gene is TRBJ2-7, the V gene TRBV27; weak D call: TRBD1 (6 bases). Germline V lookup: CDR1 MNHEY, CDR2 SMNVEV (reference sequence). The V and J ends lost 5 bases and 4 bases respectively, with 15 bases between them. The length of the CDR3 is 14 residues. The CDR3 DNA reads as TGTGCCAGCAGTGAGGGGGTCCCCCCTTACGAGCAGTACTTC. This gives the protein CASSEGVPPYEQYF.

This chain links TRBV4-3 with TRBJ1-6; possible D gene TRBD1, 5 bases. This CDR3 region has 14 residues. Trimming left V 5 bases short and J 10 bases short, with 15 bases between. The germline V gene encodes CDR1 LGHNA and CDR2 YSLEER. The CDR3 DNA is TGCGCCAGCAGCTCGCAGGGTTCGGCCTCACCCCTCCACTTT. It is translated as CASSSQGSASPLHF.

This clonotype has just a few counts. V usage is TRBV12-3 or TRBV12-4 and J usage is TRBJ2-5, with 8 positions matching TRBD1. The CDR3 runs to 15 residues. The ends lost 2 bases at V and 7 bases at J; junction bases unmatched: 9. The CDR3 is CASSLLTGDERTQYF. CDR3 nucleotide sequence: TGTGCCAGCAGTTTACTGACAGGGGACGAACGGACCCAGTACTTC.

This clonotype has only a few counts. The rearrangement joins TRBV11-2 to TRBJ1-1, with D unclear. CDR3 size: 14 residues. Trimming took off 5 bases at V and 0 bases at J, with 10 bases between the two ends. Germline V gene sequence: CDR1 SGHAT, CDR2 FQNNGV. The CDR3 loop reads CASSPGDMNTEAFF. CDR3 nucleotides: TGTGCCAGCAGCCCAGGAGACATGAACACTGAAGCTTTCTTT. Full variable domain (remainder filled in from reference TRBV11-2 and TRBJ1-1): EAGVAQSPRYKIIEKRQSVAFWCNPISGHATLYWYQQILGQGPKLLIQFQNNGVVDDSQLPKDRFSAERLKGVDSTLKIQPAKLEDSAVYLCASSPGDMNTEAFFGQGTRLTVV.

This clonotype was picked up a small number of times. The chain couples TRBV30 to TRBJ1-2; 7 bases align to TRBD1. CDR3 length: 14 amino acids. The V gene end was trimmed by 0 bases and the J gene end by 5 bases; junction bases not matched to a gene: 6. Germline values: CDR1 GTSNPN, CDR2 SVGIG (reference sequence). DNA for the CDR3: TGTGCCTGGAGTGTATCTGGGACAGAATATGGCTACACCTTC. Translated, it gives CAWSVSGTEYGYTF.

The CDR3 bases are TGTGCCAGCAGTTCCGTTCGCCCTAGCGGGTATTACAATGAGCAGTTCTTC. It specifies CASSSVRPSGYYNEQFF. V and J are TRBV28 and TRBJ2-1, with 8 bases aligning to TRBD2. The ends lost 4 bases at V and 4 bases at J; junction bases unmatched: 12. Germline CDR1 is MDHEN and CDR2 is SYDVKM. The CDR3 has 17 residues.

CDR3 sequence reads: CASSAKRWRAEDYGYTF. In DNA form, the CDR3 reads TGTGCCAGCAGCGCCAAGAGGTGGAGGGCGGAGGACTATGGCTACACCTTC. The chain couples TRBV7-8 to TRBJ1-2; D is uncertain. Germline V gives CDR1 SGHVS, CDR2 FQNEAQ. The V end was cut by 5 bases, the J end by 3 bases, with 22 bases between. The length of the CDR3 is 17 residues.

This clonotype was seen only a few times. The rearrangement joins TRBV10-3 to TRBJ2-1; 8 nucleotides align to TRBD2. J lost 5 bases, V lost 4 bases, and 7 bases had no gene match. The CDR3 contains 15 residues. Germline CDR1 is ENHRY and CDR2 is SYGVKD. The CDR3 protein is CAISVAGTAHNEQFF. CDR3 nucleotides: TGTGCCATCAGTGTAGCGGGAACCGCCCACAATGAGCAGTTCTTC.

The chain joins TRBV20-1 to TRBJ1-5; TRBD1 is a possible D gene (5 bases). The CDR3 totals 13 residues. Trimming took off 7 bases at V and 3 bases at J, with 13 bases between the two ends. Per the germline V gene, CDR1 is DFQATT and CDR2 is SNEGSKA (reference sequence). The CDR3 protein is CSVGEIYNQPQHF. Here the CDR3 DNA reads TGCAGTGTGGGGGAAATTTACAATCAGCCCCAGCATTTT.

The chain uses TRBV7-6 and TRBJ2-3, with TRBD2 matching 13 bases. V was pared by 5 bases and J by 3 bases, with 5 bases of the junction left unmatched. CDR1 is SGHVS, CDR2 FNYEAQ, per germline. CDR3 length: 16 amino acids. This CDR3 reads CASSHRLAGGTDTQYF. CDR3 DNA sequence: TGTGCCAGCAGCCATAGACTAGCGGGGGGAACAGATACGCAGTATTTT.